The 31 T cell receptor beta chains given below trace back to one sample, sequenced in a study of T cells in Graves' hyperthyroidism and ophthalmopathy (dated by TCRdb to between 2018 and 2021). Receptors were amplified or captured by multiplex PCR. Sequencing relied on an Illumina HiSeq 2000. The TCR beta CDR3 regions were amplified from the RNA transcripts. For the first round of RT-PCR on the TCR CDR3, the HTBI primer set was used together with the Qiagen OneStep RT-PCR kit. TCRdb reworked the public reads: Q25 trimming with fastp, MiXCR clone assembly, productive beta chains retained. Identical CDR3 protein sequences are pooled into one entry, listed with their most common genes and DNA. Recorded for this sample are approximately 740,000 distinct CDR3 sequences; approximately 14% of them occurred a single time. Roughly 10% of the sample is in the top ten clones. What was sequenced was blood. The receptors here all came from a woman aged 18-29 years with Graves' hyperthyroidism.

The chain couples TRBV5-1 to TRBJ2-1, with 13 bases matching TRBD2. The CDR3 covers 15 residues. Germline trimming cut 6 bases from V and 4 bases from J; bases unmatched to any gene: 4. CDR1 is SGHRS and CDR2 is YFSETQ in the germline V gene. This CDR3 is CASKWTSGSYNEQFF. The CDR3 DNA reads TGCGCCAGCAAATGGACTAGCGGGAGTTACAATGAGCAGTTCTTC.

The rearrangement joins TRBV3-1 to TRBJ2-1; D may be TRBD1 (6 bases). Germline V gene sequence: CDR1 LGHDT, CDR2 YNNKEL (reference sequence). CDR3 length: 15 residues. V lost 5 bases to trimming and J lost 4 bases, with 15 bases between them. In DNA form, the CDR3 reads TGTGCCAGCAGCAACCGGGACACTAGATACAATGAGCAGTTCTTC. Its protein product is CASSNRDTRYNEQFF.

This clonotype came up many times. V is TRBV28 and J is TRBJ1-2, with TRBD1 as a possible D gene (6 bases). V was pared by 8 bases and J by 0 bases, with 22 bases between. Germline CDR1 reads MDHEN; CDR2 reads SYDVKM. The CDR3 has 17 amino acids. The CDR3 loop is CASRVGGGYPPNYGYTF. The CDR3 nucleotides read TGTGCCAGCCGAGTTGGCGGGGGCTACCCCCCTAACTATGGCTACACCTTC.

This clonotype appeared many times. The CDR3 loop reads CASSYSRLGDTGELFF. Here the CDR3 DNA reads TGTGCCAGCAGTTACTCGCGACTGGGGGACACCGGGGAGCTGTTTTTT. This chain uses TRBV6-2 or TRBV6-3 with TRBJ2-2; D is tentatively TRBD1 or TRBD2 (5 bases each). The V gene's germline CDR1 is MNHEY and CDR2 SVGEGT. The CDR3 consists of 16 residues. Trimming pared 0 bases from V and 3 bases from J, leaving 11 bases between.

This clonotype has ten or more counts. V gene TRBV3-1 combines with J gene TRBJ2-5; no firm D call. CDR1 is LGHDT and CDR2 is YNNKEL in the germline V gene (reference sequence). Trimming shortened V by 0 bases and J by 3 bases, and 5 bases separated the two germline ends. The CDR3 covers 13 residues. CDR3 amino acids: CASSQDWKETQYF. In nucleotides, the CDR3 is TGTGCCAGCAGCCAAGATTGGAAAGAGACCCAGTACTTC.

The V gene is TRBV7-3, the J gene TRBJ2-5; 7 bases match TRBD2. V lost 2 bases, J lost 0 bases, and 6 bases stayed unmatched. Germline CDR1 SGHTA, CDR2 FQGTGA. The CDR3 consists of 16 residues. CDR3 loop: CASSLVGGGNQETQYF. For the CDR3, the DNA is TGTGCCAGCAGCTTAGTTGGGGGGGGAAACCAAGAGACCCAGTACTTC. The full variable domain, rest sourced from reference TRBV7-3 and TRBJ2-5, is GAGVSQTPSNKVTEKGKYVELRCDPISGHTALYWYRQSLGQGPEFLIYFQGTGAADDSGLPNDRFFAVRPEGSVSTLKIQRTERGDSAVYLCASSLVGGGNQETQYFGPGTRLLVL.

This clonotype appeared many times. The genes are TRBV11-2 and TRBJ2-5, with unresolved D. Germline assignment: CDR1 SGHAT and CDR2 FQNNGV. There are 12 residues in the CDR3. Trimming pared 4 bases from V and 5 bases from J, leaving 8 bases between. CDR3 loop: CASSSIWETQYF. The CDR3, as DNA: TGTGCCAGCAGCTCAATCTGGGAGACCCAGTACTTC.

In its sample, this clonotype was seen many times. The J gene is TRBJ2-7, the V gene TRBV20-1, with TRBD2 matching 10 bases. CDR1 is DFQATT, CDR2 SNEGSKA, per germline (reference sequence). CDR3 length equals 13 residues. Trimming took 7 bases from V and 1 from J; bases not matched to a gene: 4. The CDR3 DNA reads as TGCAGTGGTAGGACTAGCGGTTCCTACGAGCAGTACTTC. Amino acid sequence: CSGRTSGSYEQYF.

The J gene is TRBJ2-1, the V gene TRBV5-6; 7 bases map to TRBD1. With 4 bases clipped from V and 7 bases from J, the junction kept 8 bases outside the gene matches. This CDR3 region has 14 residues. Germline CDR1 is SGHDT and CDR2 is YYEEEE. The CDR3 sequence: CASSDLDRVNEQFF. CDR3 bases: TGTGCCAGCAGCGATCTCGACAGGGTAAATGAGCAGTTCTTC.

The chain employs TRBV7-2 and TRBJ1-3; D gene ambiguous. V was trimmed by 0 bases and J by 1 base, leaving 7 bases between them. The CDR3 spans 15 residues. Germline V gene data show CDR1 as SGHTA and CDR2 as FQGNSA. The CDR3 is CASSLAFGSGNTIYF. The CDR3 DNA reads TGTGCCAGCAGCTTAGCCTTCGGGTCTGGAAACACCATATATTTT. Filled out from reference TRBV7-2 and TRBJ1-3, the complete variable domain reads GAGVSQSPSNKVTEKGKDVELRCDPISGHTALYWYRQSLGQGLEFLIYFQGNSAPDKSGLPSDRFSAERTGGSVSTLTIQRTQQEDSAVYLCASSLAFGSGNTIYFGEGSWLTVV.

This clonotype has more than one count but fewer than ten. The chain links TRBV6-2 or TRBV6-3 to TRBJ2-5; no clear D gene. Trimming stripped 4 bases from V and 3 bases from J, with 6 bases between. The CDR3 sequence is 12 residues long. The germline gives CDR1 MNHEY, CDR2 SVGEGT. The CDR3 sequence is CASSSSKETQYF. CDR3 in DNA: TGTGCCAGCAGTTCATCGAAAGAGACCCAGTACTTC.

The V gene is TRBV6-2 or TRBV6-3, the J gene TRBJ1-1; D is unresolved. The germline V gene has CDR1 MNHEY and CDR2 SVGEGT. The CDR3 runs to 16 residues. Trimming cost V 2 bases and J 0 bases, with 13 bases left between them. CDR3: CASSYRVSQLNTEAFF. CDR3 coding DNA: TGTGCCAGCAGTTACAGAGTCTCGCAGTTGAACACTGAAGCTTTCTTT.

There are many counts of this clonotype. The CDR3 protein is CSARAPSGLQETQYF. CDR3 DNA: TGCAGTGCTAGAGCCCCATCTGGACTGCAAGAGACCCAGTACTTC. The chain recombines TRBV20-1 with TRBJ2-5; TRBD2 might be the D (5 bases). The ends were cut back, 1 base at V and 2 bases at J, with 14 bases in the middle. The CDR3 extends over 15 amino acids. Germline V lookup: CDR1 DFQATT, CDR2 SNEGSKA (reference sequence).

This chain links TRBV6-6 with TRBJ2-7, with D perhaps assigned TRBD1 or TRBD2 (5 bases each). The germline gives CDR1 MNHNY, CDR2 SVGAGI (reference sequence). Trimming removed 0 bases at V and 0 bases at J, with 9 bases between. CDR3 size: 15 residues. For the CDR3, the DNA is TGTGCCAGCAGTTACTCCGGGACCCACTCCTACGAGCAGTACTTC. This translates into CASSYSGTHSYEQYF.

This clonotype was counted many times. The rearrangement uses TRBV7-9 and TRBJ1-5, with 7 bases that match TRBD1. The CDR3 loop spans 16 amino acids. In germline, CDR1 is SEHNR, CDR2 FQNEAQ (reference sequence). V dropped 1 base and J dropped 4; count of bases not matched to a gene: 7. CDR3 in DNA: TGTGCCAGCAGCTTAGAAGGGACAGCAAAGAATCAGCCCCAGCATTTT. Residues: CASSLEGTAKNQPQHF.

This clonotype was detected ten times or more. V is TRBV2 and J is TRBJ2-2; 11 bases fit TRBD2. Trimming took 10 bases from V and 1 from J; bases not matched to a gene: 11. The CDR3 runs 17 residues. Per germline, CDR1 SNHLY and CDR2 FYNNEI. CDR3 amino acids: CATQNRGLAENTGELFF. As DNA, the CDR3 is TGTGCCACCCAGAACAGGGGACTAGCGGAGAACACCGGGGAGCTGTTTTTT.

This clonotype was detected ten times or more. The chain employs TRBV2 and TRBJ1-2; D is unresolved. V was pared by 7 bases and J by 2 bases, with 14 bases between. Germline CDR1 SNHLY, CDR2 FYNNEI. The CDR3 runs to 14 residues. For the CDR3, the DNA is TGTGCCAGCATAGGGCAGCCCGACAACTATGGCTACACCTTC. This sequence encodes CASIGQPDNYGYTF.

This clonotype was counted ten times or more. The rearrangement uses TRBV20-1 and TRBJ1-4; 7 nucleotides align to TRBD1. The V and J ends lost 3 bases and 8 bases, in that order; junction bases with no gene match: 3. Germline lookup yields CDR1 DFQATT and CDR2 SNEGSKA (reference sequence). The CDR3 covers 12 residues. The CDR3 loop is CSARTGTEKLFF. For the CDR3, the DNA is TGCAGTGCTAGGACAGGGACCGAAAAACTGTTTTTT.

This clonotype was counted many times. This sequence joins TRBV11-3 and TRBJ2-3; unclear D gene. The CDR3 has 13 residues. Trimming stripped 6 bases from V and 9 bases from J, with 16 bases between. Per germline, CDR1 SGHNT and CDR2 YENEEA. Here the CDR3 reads CASSPRTEVTQYF. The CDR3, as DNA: TGTGCCAGCAGTCCTCGAACAGAGGTGACGCAGTATTTT. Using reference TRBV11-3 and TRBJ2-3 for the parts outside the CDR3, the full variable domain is EAGVVQSPRYKIIEKKQPVAFWCNPISGHNTLYWYLQNLGQGPELLIRYENEEAVDDSQLPKDRFSAERLKGVDSTLKIQPAELGDSAVYLCASSPRTEVTQYFGPGTRLTVL.

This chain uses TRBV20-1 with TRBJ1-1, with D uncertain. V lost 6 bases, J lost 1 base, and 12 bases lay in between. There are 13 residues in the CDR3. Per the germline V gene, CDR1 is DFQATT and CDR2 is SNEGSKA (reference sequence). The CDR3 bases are TGCAGTGCCGAACGAACGTCGAACACTGAAGCTTTCTTT. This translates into CSAERTSNTEAFF.

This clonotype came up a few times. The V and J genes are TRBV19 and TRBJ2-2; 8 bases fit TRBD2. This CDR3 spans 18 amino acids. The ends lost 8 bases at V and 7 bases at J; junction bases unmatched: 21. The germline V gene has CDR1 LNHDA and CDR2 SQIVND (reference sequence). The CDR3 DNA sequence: TGTGCCAGTCTGACACCCTTAAGAGCGGGAGAAGTGAACGGGGAGCTGTTTTTT. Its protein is CASLTPLRAGEVNGELFF.

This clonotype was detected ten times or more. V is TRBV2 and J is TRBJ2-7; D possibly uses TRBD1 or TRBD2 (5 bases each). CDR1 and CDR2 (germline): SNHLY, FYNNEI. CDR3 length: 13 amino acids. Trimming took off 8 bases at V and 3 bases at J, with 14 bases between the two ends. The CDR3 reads CASLGDGGYEQYF. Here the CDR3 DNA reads TGTGCCAGCCTCGGGGATGGGGGCTACGAGCAGTACTTC.

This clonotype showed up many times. The CDR3 region is CASSSPDRDAYNEQFF. In DNA, the CDR3 is TGTGCCAGCAGTAGCCCGGACAGGGACGCCTACAATGAGCAGTTCTTC. The V and J genes are TRBV28 and TRBJ2-1, with 8 bases that match TRBD1. V was pared by 5 bases and J by 2 bases, with 8 bases of the junction left unmatched. The CDR3 loop spans 16 amino acids. Germline V gives CDR1 MDHEN, CDR2 SYDVKM.

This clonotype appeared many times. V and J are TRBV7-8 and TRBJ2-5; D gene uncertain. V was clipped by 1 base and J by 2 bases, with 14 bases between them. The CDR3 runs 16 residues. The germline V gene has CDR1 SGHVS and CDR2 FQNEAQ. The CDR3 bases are TGTGCCAGCAGCTTAGGCCGCCTAGTTGGGCAAGAGACCCAGTACTTC. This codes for CASSLGRLVGQETQYF.

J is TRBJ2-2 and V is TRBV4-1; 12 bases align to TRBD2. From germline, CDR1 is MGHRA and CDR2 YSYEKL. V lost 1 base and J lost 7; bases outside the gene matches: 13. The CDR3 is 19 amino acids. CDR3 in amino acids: CASSQGLLAGGPFGGELFF. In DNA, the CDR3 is TGCGCCAGCAGCCAAGGTCTCCTAGCGGGAGGGCCATTCGGCGGGGAGCTGTTTTTT.

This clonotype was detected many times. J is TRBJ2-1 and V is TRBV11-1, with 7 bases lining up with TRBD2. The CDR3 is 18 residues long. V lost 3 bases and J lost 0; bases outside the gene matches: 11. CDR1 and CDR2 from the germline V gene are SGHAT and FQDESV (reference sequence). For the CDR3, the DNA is TGTGCCAGCAGCTTGATTTTGAGCGGGGCGAGCTCCTACAATGAGCAGTTCTTC. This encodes CASSLILSGASSYNEQFF. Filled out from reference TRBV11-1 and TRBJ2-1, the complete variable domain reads EAEVAQSPRYKITEKSQAVAFWCDPISGHATLYWYRQILGQGPELLVQFQDESVVDDSQLPKDRFSAERLKGVDSTLKIQPAELGDSAMYLCASSLILSGASSYNEQFFGPGTRLTVL.

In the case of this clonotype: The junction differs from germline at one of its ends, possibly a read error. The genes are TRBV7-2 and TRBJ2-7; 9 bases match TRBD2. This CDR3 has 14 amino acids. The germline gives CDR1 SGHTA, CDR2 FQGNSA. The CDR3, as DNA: TGTGCCAGCAGCTTCATAGCGGGAGTAGACGAGCAGCACTTC. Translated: CASSFIAGVDEQHF.

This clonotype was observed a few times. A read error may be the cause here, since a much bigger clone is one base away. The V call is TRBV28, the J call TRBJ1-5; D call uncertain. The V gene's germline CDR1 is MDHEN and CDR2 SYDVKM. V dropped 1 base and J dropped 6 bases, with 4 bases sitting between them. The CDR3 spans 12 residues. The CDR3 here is CASSLFGQPQHF. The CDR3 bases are TGTGCCAGCAGTTTATTCGGTCAGCCCCAGCATTTT.

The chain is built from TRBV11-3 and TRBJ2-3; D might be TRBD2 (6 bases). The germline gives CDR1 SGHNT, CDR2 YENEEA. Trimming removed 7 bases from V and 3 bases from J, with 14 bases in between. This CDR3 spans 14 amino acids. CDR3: CASKIGGTTDTQYF. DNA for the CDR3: TGTGCCAGCAAGATCGGCGGGACGACAGATACGCAGTATTTT.

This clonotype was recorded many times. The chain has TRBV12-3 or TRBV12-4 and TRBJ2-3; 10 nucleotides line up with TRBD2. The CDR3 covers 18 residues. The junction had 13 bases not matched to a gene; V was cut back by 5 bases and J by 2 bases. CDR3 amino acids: CASSPESGLAVATDTQYF. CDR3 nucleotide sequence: TGTGCCAGCAGTCCCGAATCCGGACTAGCGGTCGCCACAGATACGCAGTATTTT.

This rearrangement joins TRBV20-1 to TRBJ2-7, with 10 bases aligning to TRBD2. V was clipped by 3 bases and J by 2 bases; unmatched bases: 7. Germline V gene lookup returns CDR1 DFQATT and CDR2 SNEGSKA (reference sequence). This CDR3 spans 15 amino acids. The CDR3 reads CSASKILAGAYEQYF. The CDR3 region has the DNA TGCAGTGCTAGCAAGATCCTAGCGGGAGCCTACGAGCAGTACTTC.